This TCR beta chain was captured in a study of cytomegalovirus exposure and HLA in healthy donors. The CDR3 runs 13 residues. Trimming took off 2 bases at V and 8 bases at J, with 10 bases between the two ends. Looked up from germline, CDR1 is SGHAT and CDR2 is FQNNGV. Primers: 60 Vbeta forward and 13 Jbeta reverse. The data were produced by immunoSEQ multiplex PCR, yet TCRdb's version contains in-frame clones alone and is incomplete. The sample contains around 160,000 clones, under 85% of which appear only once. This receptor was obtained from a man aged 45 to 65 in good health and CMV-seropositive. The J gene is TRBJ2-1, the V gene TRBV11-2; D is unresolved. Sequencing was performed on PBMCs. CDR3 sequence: CASSLLRAYEQFF. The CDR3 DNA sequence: TGTGCCAGCAGCTTACTCCGAGCGTATGAGCAGTTCTTC.